This T cell receptor (beta chain) was found in a study of T-cell memory formation after mild COVID-19. Study-wide background: Largely donor-specific TCR clusters were found.

Trimming took 3 bases from V and 7 from J, leaving 18 bases between them. The CDR3 is 14 residues long. Germline CDR1 DFQATT, CDR2 SNEGSKA (reference sequence). This clonotype was seen a handful of times. Its antigen is unknown. Broader study findings: Some clones that responded turned up in pre-infection memory, which suggests that cross-reactive memory joined in.

MiXCR, applied by TCRdb to the 5' RACE reads, yields one record per CDR3 protein. The repertoire has over 150,000 distinct CDR3 sequences, under 20% of them found once; the top ten carry roughly 4.3%. Sequencing input: PBMCs or a T cell subset sorted from them (not recorded which). This sequence joins TRBV20-1 and TRBJ1-1, with D possibly being TRBD1 (5 bases). The source of this sequence is a man aged 18 to 29 who had mild COVID-19 (a few samples of this study predate the infection). Cell type and time point are not known. The CDR3 protein is CSARPRVRANEAFF. As DNA, the CDR3 is TGCAGTGCTAGGCCCAGGGTCAGGGCGAATGAAGCTTTCTTT.